Detailed here is one T cell receptor (beta chain). Its antigen is undetermined. Germline is not matched at one junction end, which may reflect a read error. This CDR3 is 14 amino acids long. CDR1 and CDR2 from the germline V gene are KGHDR and SFDVKD. The sample is drawn from a study of glioma-infiltrating T cells. Whole-study results and caveats: Gliomas, especially low-grade, showed above-expected tissue-blood divergence; non-neoplastic patients showed below.

TCR alpha and beta CDR3 regions were amplified from RNA using iRepertoire nested multiplex PCR. One-step reverse transcription and amplification started from about 100-400 ng of tissue mRNA or PBMC total RNA. TCRdb called the multiplex PCR reads again in MiXCR, with one record for every CDR3 protein. Among about 130,000 distinct CDR3 sequences listed, about 25% were seen once. Sequencing was done on a sample of glioma tissue, nonneoplastic brain tissue, or PBMCs (not recorded which). The TCR originated in a human donor with low-grade glioma or glioblastoma, undergoing nonglioma brain surgery, or in good health (not recorded which). The chain couples TRBV24-1 to TRBJ2-1; D is unclear. CDR3 DNA sequence: TGTGCCACGAGTGATAATCACGCCCTCAATGAGCAGTTCTTC. It encodes CATSDNHALNEQFF.